One T cell receptor beta chain is described in this entry. What it recognizes is unknown. The entry originates in a study of blood T cells in healthy people across ages. Study in general: Template switching recovered approximately one barcoded beta molecule for every two T cells.

Samples each had at least 6 micrograms of total RNA extracted. Sample-barcoded 5' priming and a J-beta primer mix drove a second PCR of roughly 6 to 12 cycles. One entry per CDR3 protein, called by TCRdb with MiXCR from the 5' RACE reads. Among fewer than 950,000 distinct CDR3 sequences listed, about 37% were seen once. Deletions cut 4 bases from V and 8 bases from J, with 11 bases between. Germline-derived CDR1 and CDR2 are SQVTM and ANQGSEA. The CDR3 consists of 11 residues. General study points: Per million T cells, TCR beta diversity dropped roughly linearly as age increased.

The origin of this receptor is a man between 18 and 35 years old in good health. This sequence joins TRBV29-1 and TRBJ1-2, with a tentative D call TRBD1 (5 bases). Sequenced input: blood. In DNA, the CDR3 is TGCAGCGTTGTCCAGGAGGGGGGCTACACCTTC. This translates into CSVVQEGGYTF.